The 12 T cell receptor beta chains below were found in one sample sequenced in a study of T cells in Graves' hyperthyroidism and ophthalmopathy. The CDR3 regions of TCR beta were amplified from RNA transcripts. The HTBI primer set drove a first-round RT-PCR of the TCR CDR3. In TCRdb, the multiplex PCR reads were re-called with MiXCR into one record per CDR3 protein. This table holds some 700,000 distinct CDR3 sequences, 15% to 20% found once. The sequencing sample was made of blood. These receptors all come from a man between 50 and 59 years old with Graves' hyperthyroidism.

This CDR3 is CASSQGAGVYEQYF. The CDR3 DNA sequence: TGTGCCAGCAGTCAGGGAGCGGGAGTCTACGAGCAGTACTTC. V gene TRBV3-1 combines with J gene TRBJ2-7; 8 nucleotides line up with TRBD2. The CDR3 has 14 residues. Germline CDR1 and CDR2: LGHDT and YNNKEL (reference sequence). The trim removed 6 bases at V and 3 bases at J, leaving 7 bases unmatched.

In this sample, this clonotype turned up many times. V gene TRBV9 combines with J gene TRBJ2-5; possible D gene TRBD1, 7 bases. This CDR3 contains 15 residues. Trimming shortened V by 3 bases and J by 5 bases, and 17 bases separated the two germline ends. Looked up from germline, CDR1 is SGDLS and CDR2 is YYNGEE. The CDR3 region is CASSEGGGASETQYF. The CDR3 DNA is TGTGCCAGCAGCGAAGGAGGGGGCGCGAGCGAGACCCAGTACTTC.

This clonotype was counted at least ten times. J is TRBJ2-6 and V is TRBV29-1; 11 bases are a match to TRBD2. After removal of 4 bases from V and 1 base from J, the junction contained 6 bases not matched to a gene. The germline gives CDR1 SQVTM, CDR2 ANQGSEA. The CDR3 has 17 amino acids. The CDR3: CSVGLAGTISGANVLTF. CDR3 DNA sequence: TGCAGCGTTGGACTAGCGGGGACTATATCTGGGGCCAACGTCCTGACTTTC.

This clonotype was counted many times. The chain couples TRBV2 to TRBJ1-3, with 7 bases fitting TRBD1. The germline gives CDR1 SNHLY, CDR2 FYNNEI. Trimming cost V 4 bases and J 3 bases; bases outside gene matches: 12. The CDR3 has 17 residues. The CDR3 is CASSAVTGSGFGNTIYF. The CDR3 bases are TGTGCCAGCAGTGCTGTGACAGGGAGCGGCTTTGGAAACACCATATATTTT. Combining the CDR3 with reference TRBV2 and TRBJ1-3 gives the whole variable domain EPEVTQTPSHQVTQMGQEVILRCVPISNHLYFYWYRQILGQKVEFLVSFYNNEISEKSEIFDDQFSVERPDGSNFTLKIRSTKLEDSAMYFCASSAVTGSGFGNTIYFGEGSWLTVV.

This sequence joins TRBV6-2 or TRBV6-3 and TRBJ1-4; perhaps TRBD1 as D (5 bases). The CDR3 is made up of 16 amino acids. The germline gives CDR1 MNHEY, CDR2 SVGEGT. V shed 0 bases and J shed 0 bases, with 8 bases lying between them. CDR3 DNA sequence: TGTGCCAGCAGTTACTCAACGGGGGCAACTAATGAAAAACTGTTTTTT. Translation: CASSYSTGATNEKLFF.

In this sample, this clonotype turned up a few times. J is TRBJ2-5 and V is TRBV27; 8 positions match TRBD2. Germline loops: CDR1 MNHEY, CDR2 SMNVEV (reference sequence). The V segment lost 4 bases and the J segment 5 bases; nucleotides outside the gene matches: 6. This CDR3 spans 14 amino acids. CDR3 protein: CASSYGTSWETQYF. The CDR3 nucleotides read TGTGCCAGCAGTTATGGGACTAGTTGGGAGACCCAGTACTTC.

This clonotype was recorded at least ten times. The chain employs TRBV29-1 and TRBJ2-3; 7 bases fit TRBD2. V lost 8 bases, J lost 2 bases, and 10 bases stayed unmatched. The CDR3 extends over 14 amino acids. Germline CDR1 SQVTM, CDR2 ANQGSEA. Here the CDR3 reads CSLIPAGFTDTQYF. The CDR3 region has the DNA TGCAGCCTAATACCAGCGGGATTCACAGATACGCAGTATTTT.

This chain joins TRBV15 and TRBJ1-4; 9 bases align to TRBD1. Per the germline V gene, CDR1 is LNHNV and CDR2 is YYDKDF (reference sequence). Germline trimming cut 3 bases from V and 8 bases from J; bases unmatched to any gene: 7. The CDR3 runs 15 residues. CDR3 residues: CATSRDDRGREKLFF. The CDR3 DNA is TGTGCCACCAGCAGGGATGACAGGGGGAGAGAAAAACTGTTTTTT.

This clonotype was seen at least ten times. The CDR3 loop is CASSLNGGRETQYF. The CDR3 DNA is TGTGCCAGCAGCTTGAACGGGGGGCGGGAGACCCAGTACTTC. The rearrangement uses TRBV11-2 and TRBJ2-5; the D gene is possibly TRBD2 (7 bases). The CDR3 has 14 amino acids. The V gene's germline CDR1 is SGHAT and CDR2 FQNNGV. V lost 3 bases and J lost 5, with 13 bases in between.

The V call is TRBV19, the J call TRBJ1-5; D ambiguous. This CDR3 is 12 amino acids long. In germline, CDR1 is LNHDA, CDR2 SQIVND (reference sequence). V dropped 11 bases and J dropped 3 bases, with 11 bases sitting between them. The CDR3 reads CACGRNNQPQHF. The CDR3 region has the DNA TGTGCCTGCGGCCGCAACAATCAGCCCCAGCATTTT.

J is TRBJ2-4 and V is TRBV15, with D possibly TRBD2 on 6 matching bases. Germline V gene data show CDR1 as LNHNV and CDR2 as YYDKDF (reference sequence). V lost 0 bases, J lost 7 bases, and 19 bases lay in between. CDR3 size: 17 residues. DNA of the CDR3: TGTGCCACCAGCAGAGATTTAGTTCCCGGGACTCACAACATTCAGTACTTC. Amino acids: CATSRDLVPGTHNIQYF.

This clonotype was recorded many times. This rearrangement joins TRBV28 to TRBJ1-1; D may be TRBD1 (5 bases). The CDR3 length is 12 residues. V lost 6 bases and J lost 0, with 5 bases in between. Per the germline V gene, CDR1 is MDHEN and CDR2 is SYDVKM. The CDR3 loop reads CASRGVNTEAFF. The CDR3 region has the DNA TGTGCCAGCAGGGGGGTGAACACTGAAGCTTTCTTT.